Listed here are 18 T cell receptor beta chains from one sample, sequenced in a study of cytomegalovirus exposure and HLA in healthy donors (dated by TCRdb to about 2017). The method was the immunoSEQ multiplex PCR assay. For the multiplex PCR, a mixture combining 60 forward primers for TCR Vbeta segments and 13 reverse primers for TCR Jbeta segments was used. Here the immuneACCESS table is served through TCRdb, limited to in-frame sequences with V and J called. Missing clones are a known gap in these copies; in checked studies unresolved V genes cover under half, and the rest lacks a known reason. This sample has 95,000 to 150,000 clones in its table, and around 70% of those were observed once. Jointly, the top ten make up 4% of the sample. Sequenced input: PBMCs. The receptors were sampled from a man aged 40-49 years in good health and CMV-seropositive.

This clone was observed a few times. The chain employs TRBV6-5 and TRBJ2-7; possible D gene TRBD2, 6 bases. Trimming took off 6 bases at V and 5 bases at J, with 11 bases between the two ends. CDR1 is MNHEY and CDR2 is SVGAGI in the germline V gene. The CDR3 covers 12 residues. CDR3 amino acids: CASRTRSNEQYF. The CDR3 nucleotides are TGTGCCAGCAGGACTAGATCGAACGAGCAGTACTTC.

The V gene is TRBV5-6, the J gene TRBJ2-1; 7 bases agree with TRBD2. The CDR3 contains 18 residues. The V gene's germline CDR1 is SGHDT and CDR2 YYEEEE. V lost 0 bases and J lost 4; bases outside the gene matches: 13. The chain's CDR3 is CASSLGRVGGTIYNEQFF. The CDR3 DNA reads TGTGCCAGCAGCTTGGGGAGGGTCGGGGGGACCATTTACAATGAGCAGTTCTTC.

This clone has just a few counts. The chain has TRBV27 and TRBJ2-6; D perhaps matches TRBD2 (7 bases). V lost 6 bases and J 0 bases, leaving 9 bases between the germline ends. The germline V gene encodes CDR1 MNHEY and CDR2 SMNVEV (reference sequence). There are 15 residues in the CDR3. In DNA form, the CDR3 reads TGTGCCAGCAGGGCGGGGGCCTCTGGGGCCAACGTCCTGACTTTC. Protein: CASRAGASGANVLTF. Filled out from reference TRBV27 and TRBJ2-6, the complete variable domain reads EAQVTQNPRYLITVTGKKLTVTCSQNMNHEYMSWYRQDPGLGLRQIYYSMNVEVTDKGDVPEGYKVSRKEKRNFPLILESPSPNQTSLYFCASRAGASGANVLTFGAGSRLTVL.

In nucleotides, the CDR3 is TGTGCCAGCAGTCAACTTGGGACTAGCGGGAGGGCCTTCGGCTACGAGCAGTACTTC. The encoded protein is CASSQLGTSGRAFGYEQYF. This chain connects TRBV28 to TRBJ2-7; 16 nucleotides match TRBD2. The V segment lost 5 bases and the J segment 3 bases; nucleotides outside the gene matches: 13. The germline CDR1 and CDR2 sequences are MDHEN and SYDVKM. This CDR3 has 19 amino acids.

The CDR3: CASSLGGYSPLHF. CDR3 bases: TGTGCCAGCAGCTTGGGAGGGTATTCACCCCTCCACTTT. V is TRBV5-4 and J is TRBJ1-6; no reliable D call. The V end was cut by 0 bases, the J end by 8 bases, with 6 bases between. CDR3 length: 13 amino acids. Germline V CDR1 and CDR2: SGHNT, YYREEE (reference sequence). The full variable domain, with the rest looked up from reference TRBV5-4 and TRBJ1-6, is ETGVTQSPTHLIKTRGQQVTLRCSSQSGHNTVSWYQQALGQGPQFIFQYYREEENGRGNFPPRFSGLQFPNYSSELNVNALELDDSALYLCASSLGGYSPLHFGNGTRLTVT.

The chain recombines TRBV9 with TRBJ2-2; tentatively, D is TRBD2 (5 bases). The V gene lost 0 bases and the J gene lost 2 bases, with 11 bases spanning the gap. The CDR3 totals 16 residues. Germline V gene data show CDR1 as SGDLS and CDR2 as YYNGEE. The CDR3 loop is CASSVGGGVNTGELFF. CDR3 nucleotide sequence: TGTGCCAGCAGCGTAGGCGGAGGAGTAAACACCGGGGAGCTGTTTTTT.

V is TRBV30 and J is TRBJ1-4, with D uncertain. This CDR3 spans 13 amino acids. The germline V gene has CDR1 GTSNPN and CDR2 SVGIG (reference sequence). Trimming cost V 4 bases and J 5 bases, with 11 bases left between them. CDR3 coding DNA: TGTGCCTGGACCCTGGGCGAGAATGAAAAACTGTTTTTT. Residues: CAWTLGENEKLFF.

There are a few counts of this clone. J is TRBJ2-1 and V is TRBV30; TRBD1 agrees at 9 bases. This CDR3 has 15 residues. Unmatched junction bases numbered 7, after V lost 3 bases and J lost 4 bases. Germline CDR1 GTSNPN, CDR2 SVGIG (reference sequence). DNA for the CDR3: TGTGCCTGGAGCCGGACAGGGGCGCAATACAATGAGCAGTTCTTC. Its translation: CAWSRTGAQYNEQFF. Supplemented by reference TRBV30 and TRBJ2-1, the full variable domain reads SQTIHQWPATLVQPVGSPLSLECTVEGTSNPNLYWYRQAAGRGLQLLFYSVGIGQISSEVPQNLSASRPQDRQFILSSKKLLLSDSGFYLCAWSRTGAQYNEQFFGPGTRLTVL.

In its sample, this clone was seen a few times. This chain connects TRBV6-6 to TRBJ1-1; D gene unclear. Trimming removed 0 bases from V and 1 base from J, with 3 bases in between. The CDR3 extends over 13 amino acids. Germline CDR1 and CDR2: MNHNY and SVGAGI (reference sequence). The CDR3 region has the DNA TGTGCCAGCAGTTACTCCCAGAACACTGAAGCTTTCTTT. This codes for CASSYSQNTEAFF.

The chain links TRBV7-9 to TRBJ1-1, with 7 bases aligning to TRBD1. Germline trimming cut 4 bases from V and 5 bases from J; bases unmatched to any gene: 10. Germline V gene lookup returns CDR1 SEHNR and CDR2 FQNEAQ (reference sequence). This CDR3 comprises 15 residues. CDR3 in DNA: TGTGCCAGCAGCTCCTCTCAGGGGGGAAGAACTGAAGCTTTCTTT. Translating it yields CASSSSQGGRTEAFF.

V and J are TRBV7-2 and TRBJ2-3; possible D gene TRBD2, 7 bases. The germline gives CDR1 SGHTA, CDR2 FQGNSA. Trimming removed 5 bases from V and 4 bases from J, with 19 bases in between. The CDR3 extends over 16 amino acids. The chain's CDR3 is CASSNRLGGAADTQYF. In DNA, the CDR3 is TGTGCCAGCAGCAATCGCCTAGGGGGGGCGGCAGATACGCAGTATTTT.

The chain joins TRBV6-1 to TRBJ2-2; 8 bases agree with TRBD1. With 6 bases clipped from V and 8 bases from J, the junction kept 8 bases outside the gene matches. Looked up from germline, CDR1 is MNHNS and CDR2 is SASEGT. The CDR3 length is 14 residues. CDR3 amino acids: CASRYRGRLGELFF. In DNA, the CDR3 is TGTGCCAGCAGGTACAGGGGGAGACTTGGGGAGCTGTTTTTT.

The chain employs TRBV20-1 and TRBJ2-1; no clear D gene. The CDR3 runs 11 residues. Germline-derived CDR1 and CDR2 are DFQATT and SNEGSKA (reference sequence). Trimming took 3 bases from V and 8 from J, leaving 8 bases between them. CDR3 amino acids: CSARPTDEQFF. The CDR3 DNA sequence: TGCAGTGCTAGGCCCACAGATGAGCAGTTCTTC.

The V call is TRBV6-4, the J call TRBJ1-6; the match to TRBD1 covers 7 bases. The CDR3 extends over 13 amino acids. J lost 10 bases, V lost 6 bases, and 6 bases had no gene match. Germline V lookup: CDR1 MRHNA, CDR2 SNTAGT. The DNA of the CDR3 is TGTGCCAGCAGGGGGGACAGTTCATCACCCCTCCACTTT. Translation gives CASRGDSSSPLHF.

Only a few counts were recorded for this clone. This chain connects TRBV28 to TRBJ1-1; maybe TRBD1 (6 bases). Germline V gene data show CDR1 as MDHEN and CDR2 as SYDVKM. Trimming pared 5 bases from V and 7 bases from J, leaving 17 bases between. The CDR3 contains 14 residues. The DNA for the CDR3 is TGTGCCAGCAGTCTGACCGGGACATCTGGTGAAGCTTTCTTT. This gives the protein CASSLTGTSGEAFF.

V gene TRBV29-1 combines with J gene TRBJ2-5, with 7 bases that match TRBD1. J was trimmed by 5 bases and V by 8 bases; bases with no gene match: 11. From germline, CDR1 is SQVTM and CDR2 ANQGSEA. The CDR3 totals 13 residues. In nucleotides, the CDR3 is TGCAGCCTCAGCCAAGGGGGCCATGAGACCCAGTACTTC. Its protein product is CSLSQGGHETQYF.

The chain joins TRBV7-9 to TRBJ2-2; TRBD2 matches 11 bases. The CDR3 is made up of 16 amino acids. V lost 5 bases, J lost 2 bases, and 4 bases stayed unmatched. Germline V gene data show CDR1 as SEHNR and CDR2 as FQNEAQ (reference sequence). The CDR3, as DNA: TGTGCCAGCAGCCAGGGACTAGCGGCTAACACCGGGGAGCTGTTTTTT. Translating it yields CASSQGLAANTGELFF.

In its sample, this clone was seen a few times. The gene calls are TRBV27 and TRBJ2-3; no definite D call. Trimming took off 0 bases at V and 2 bases at J, with 15 bases between the two ends. Germline CDR1 reads MNHEY; CDR2 reads SMNVEV (reference sequence). The CDR3 is 17 amino acids. The CDR3 here is CASSLSPQLRITDTQYF. CDR3 bases: TGTGCCAGCAGTTTATCCCCCCAATTGCGGATCACAGATACGCAGTATTTT.